This TCR beta chain was obtained from a study of identifying expanded T cells in peripheral blood. Sequencing used immunoSEQ multiplex PCR; TCRdb keeps in-frame clones, though not all of them. The sample gives about 110,000 clones, 88% of which show up once; about 8.6% is in the top ten. During the collection period, no donor immune events like infections were recorded. V shed 5 bases, J shed 6 bases, and the junction held 12 bases outside the gene matches. The CDR3 is made up of 15 amino acids. Germline V lookup: CDR1 MNHEY, CDR2 SVGAGI. The chain uses TRBV6-5 and TRBJ1-1, with 7 bases identical to TRBD1. The clonotype was recovered from a person between 18 and 75 years old in good health. Sequencing used blood. CDR3 nucleotide sequence: TGTGCCAGCAGTGCTCTGACAGGGTCTCTGTCTGAAGCTTTCTTT. It encodes CASSALTGSLSEAFF.